The clone carrying this T cell receptor beta chain appeared many times. This record comes from a study of T cells in Graves' hyperthyroidism and ophthalmopathy. CDR3 length: 16 residues. The germline V gene has CDR1 MDHEN and CDR2 SYDVKM. The ends lost 5 bases at V and 1 base at J; junction bases unmatched: 9. The CDR3 regions of TCR beta were amplified from RNA transcripts. TCR CDR3 underwent first-round RT-PCR with the HTBI primer set. Each CDR3 protein gets one entry after TCRdb re-called the multiplex PCR reads with MiXCR. The repertoire holds 300,000 to 350,000 distinct CDR3 sequences, with roughly 18% as singletons. PBMCs came from 9 to 10 ml fresh peripheral blood.

The sequence came from a woman between 40 and 50 years old with Graves' ophthalmopathy. The chain links TRBV28 to TRBJ2-5; 8 bases fit TRBD2. Sequenced: blood. The CDR3 DNA is TGTGCCAGCAGTCCCCAGCACGCGGGAGGCCAAGAGACCCAGTACTTC. Protein sequence: CASSPQHAGGQETQYF.